The 24 T cell receptor beta chains presented below share a single source sample, sequenced in a study of beta chain features in type 1 diabetes. Expressed TCRB transcripts got sequenced, as all isolated RNA was reverse transcribed. Here immunoSEQ multiplex PCR was the method, and the copy in TCRdb shows in-frame clones only, minus some. The table has 200,000 to 300,000 clones, roughly an eighth seen once. Sequencing was carried out using naive CD4+ T cells from blood. These receptors were obtained from a woman between 40 and 50 years old in good health.

This clone was seen a handful of times. The rearrangement uses TRBV15 and TRBJ2-1; TRBD2 agrees at 9 bases. The CDR3 runs 16 residues. Germline V CDR1 and CDR2: LNHNV, YYDKDF (reference sequence). V dropped 3 bases and J dropped 3; count of bases not matched to a gene: 6. The CDR3 loop reads CATSSLISGGYNEQFF. CDR3 nucleotide sequence: TGTGCCACCAGCAGTTTAATTAGCGGGGGCTACAATGAGCAGTTCTTC.

There are a few counts of this clone. The chain uses TRBV4-1 and TRBJ1-5; the D gene is possibly TRBD1 (5 bases). The germline gives CDR1 MGHRA, CDR2 YSYEKL. With 1 base removed from V and 2 bases from J, the gap between germline ends came to 18 bases. The CDR3 length is 18 residues. The CDR3 reads CASSQVGRERGGNQPQHF. The CDR3 region has the DNA TGCGCCAGCAGCCAAGTCGGCAGGGAAAGAGGTGGCAATCAGCCCCAGCATTTT.

The chain joins TRBV18 to TRBJ2-7; 9 bases align to TRBD2. The CDR3 contains 15 residues. The V gene's germline CDR1 is KGHSH and CDR2 LQKENI. Trimming removed 3 bases from V and 4 bases from J; junction bases left unmatched: 7. CDR3 bases: TGTGCCAGCTCACCGTTTTCTAGCGGGGAGTACGAGCAGTACTTC. This translates into CASSPFSSGEYEQYF. Full variable domain (missing parts from reference TRBV18 and TRBJ2-7): NAGVMQNPRHLVRRRGQEARLRCSPMKGHSHVYWYRQLPEEGLKFMVYLQKENIIDESGMPKERFSAEFPKEGPSILRIQQVVRGDSAAYFCASSPFSSGEYEQYFGPGTRLTVT.

This clone was observed a few times. The CDR3 is CASSLDRGSGYTF. CDR3 nucleotides: TGTGCCAGCAGCTTGGACAGGGGATCTGGCTACACCTTC. V and J are TRBV11-2 and TRBJ1-2; 9 bases match TRBD1. The CDR3 extends over 13 amino acids. V shed 3 bases and J 7 bases; nucleotides not matched to a gene: 3. Germline V lookup: CDR1 SGHAT, CDR2 FQNNGV.

The rearrangement links TRBV18 to TRBJ2-7; 8 bases are shared with TRBD1. Losses at the gene ends were 5 bases for V and 2 bases for J; bases not matched to a gene: 5. The CDR3 is made up of 14 amino acids. CDR1 KGHSH and CDR2 LQKENI come from the germline V gene. The CDR3 spells CASSTGQGAYEQYF. The CDR3, as DNA: TGTGCCAGCTCAACCGGACAGGGAGCCTACGAGCAGTACTTC.

The rearrangement links TRBV7-9 to TRBJ1-5; TRBD1 matches at 8 bases. This CDR3 contains 15 residues. J gave up 3 bases and V 5 bases, and 6 bases lay outside the gene matches. Germline V lookup: CDR1 SEHNR, CDR2 FQNEAQ (reference sequence). In DNA form, the CDR3 reads TGTGCCAGCAGCACCGGGACAGGTCTCAATCAGCCCCAGCATTTT. This translates into CASSTGTGLNQPQHF. Looking up the rest from reference TRBV7-9 and TRBJ1-5 gives the full variable domain: DTGVSQNPRHKITKRGQNVTFRCDPISEHNRLYWYRQTLGQGPEFLTYFQNEAQLEKSRLLSDRFSAERPKGSFSTLEIQRTEQGDSAMYLCASSTGTGLNQPQHFGDGTRLSIL.

This chain uses TRBV7-9 with TRBJ1-1; D is uncertain. Trimming cost V 5 bases and J 7 bases, with 20 bases left between them. Germline CDR1 SEHNR, CDR2 FQNEAQ (reference sequence). CDR3 length: 15 residues. As DNA, the CDR3 is TGTGCCAGCAGCGGGCGGGTCTCCCAGAAGGATGAAGCTTTCTTT. The encoded protein is CASSGRVSQKDEAFF.

Many counts were recorded for this clone. This sequence joins TRBV7-9 and TRBJ2-1; 8 bases are shared with TRBD2. CDR1 SEHNR and CDR2 FQNEAQ come from the germline V gene (reference sequence). Unmatched junction bases numbered 9, after V lost 2 bases and J lost 0 bases. The CDR3 is 18 residues long. The CDR3 nucleotides are TGTGCCAGCAGCTTAAGGGGTAGCGGGGCCTCCTCCTACAATGAGCAGTTCTTC. Translating gives CASSLRGSGASSYNEQFF.

The CDR3, as DNA: TGTGCCAGCAGCATGACTAGCGGGGCCGACGAGCAGTACTTC. Its translation: CASSMTSGADEQYF. V gene TRBV7-2 combines with J gene TRBJ2-7; 11 bases match TRBD2. Trimming removed 5 bases from V and 5 bases from J; junction bases left unmatched: 5. Germline-derived CDR1 and CDR2 are SGHTA and FQGNSA. This CDR3 has 14 residues.

This sequence joins TRBV4-3 and TRBJ2-1, with 10 bases aligning to TRBD2. This CDR3 region has 15 residues. Germline CDR1 is LGHNA and CDR2 is YSLEER. The ends lost 4 bases at V and 7 bases at J; junction bases unmatched: 7. CDR3 residues: CASSRASGGSNEQFF. The CDR3 nucleotides read TGCGCCAGCAGCCGGGCTAGCGGGGGCTCAAATGAGCAGTTCTTC.

This clone was seen repeatedly, ten times or more. This sequence joins TRBV10-3 and TRBJ1-1; possible D gene TRBD1, 5 bases. Trimming stripped 4 bases from V and 0 bases from J, with 12 bases between. The CDR3 has 15 residues. Germline V gene sequence: CDR1 ENHRY, CDR2 SYGVKD. The chain's CDR3 is CAISANDRMNTEAFF. DNA of the CDR3: TGTGCCATCAGTGCCAACGACAGAATGAACACTGAAGCTTTCTTT.

The chain uses TRBV18 and TRBJ2-1; D is unresolved. Trimming left V 3 bases short and J 6 bases short, with 12 bases between. CDR1 is KGHSH and CDR2 is LQKENI in the germline V gene. The CDR3 has 14 residues. In nucleotides, the CDR3 is TGTGCCAGCTCACCCGCCCGGGTCCTCAATGAGCAGTTCTTC. This sequence encodes CASSPARVLNEQFF.

This clone has only a few counts. The chain employs TRBV7-8 and TRBJ2-7, with 8 nucleotides matching TRBD1. Germline V CDR1 and CDR2: SGHVS, FQNEAQ. V was clipped by 5 bases and J by 4 bases; unmatched bases: 7. The CDR3 consists of 14 residues. CDR3 amino acids: CASSHGQGQYEQYF. For the CDR3, the DNA is TGTGCCAGCAGCCACGGACAGGGTCAATACGAGCAGTACTTC.

The rearrangement uses TRBV5-1 and TRBJ2-2, with D possibly TRBD1 on 5 matching bases. The V gene lost 2 bases and the J gene lost 3 bases, with 5 bases spanning the gap. The CDR3 has 13 amino acids. The V gene's germline CDR1 is SGHRS and CDR2 YFSETQ. The CDR3 is CASSLGDTGELFF. In DNA form, the CDR3 reads TGCGCCAGCAGCTTAGGGGACACCGGGGAGCTGTTTTTT.

V is TRBV18 and J is TRBJ1-2; TRBD1 agrees at 7 bases. The CDR3 loop spans 13 amino acids. V dropped 3 bases and J dropped 4; count of bases not matched to a gene: 2. CDR1 and CDR2 from the germline V gene are KGHSH and LQKENI. The DNA for the CDR3 is TGTGCCAGCTCACCCGACAGGGTCTATGGCTACACCTTC. It specifies CASSPDRVYGYTF.

The chain has TRBV7-9 and TRBJ2-3, with D perhaps matching TRBD1 (6 bases). V lost 4 bases and J 6 bases, leaving 14 bases between the germline ends. Germline V gives CDR1 SEHNR, CDR2 FQNEAQ (reference sequence). There are 14 residues in the CDR3. CDR3 amino acids: CASSSFGRGDTQYF. CDR3 nucleotide sequence: TGTGCCAGCAGCTCCTTCGGCAGGGGCGATACGCAGTATTTT. The whole variable domain, remainder taken from reference TRBV7-9 and TRBJ2-3, is DTGVSQNPRHKITKRGQNVTFRCDPISEHNRLYWYRQTLGQGPEFLTYFQNEAQLEKSRLLSDRFSAERPKGSFSTLEIQRTEQGDSAMYLCASSSFGRGDTQYFGPGTRLTVL.

This clone was seen only a few times. The chain carries TRBV27 and TRBJ1-6, with TRBD1 matching 7 bases. V trimming: 7 bases; J trimming: 7 bases; junction bases outside the gene matches: 13. CDR3 length equals 16 residues. The V gene's germline CDR1 is MNHEY and CDR2 SMNVEV (reference sequence). CDR3 loop: CASKAERGTVNSPLHF. For the CDR3, the DNA is TGTGCCAGCAAAGCGGAGAGGGGGACAGTCAATTCACCCCTCCACTTT.

The rearrangement links TRBV2 to TRBJ1-2; tentative D call: TRBD1 (5 bases). The CDR3 contains 14 residues. V was shortened by 1 base and J by 0 bases, with 6 bases between the two germline ends. Germline CDR1 reads SNHLY; CDR2 reads FYNNEI. CDR3 amino acids: CASSEGQPNYGYTF. CDR3 nucleotide sequence: TGTGCCAGCAGTGAAGGACAGCCTAACTATGGCTACACCTTC.

V and J are TRBV6-6 and TRBJ1-5; the match to TRBD1 covers 9 bases. With V trimmed by 4 bases and J by 7 bases, 8 bases remained unmatched. Germline assignment: CDR1 MNHNY and CDR2 SVGAGI (reference sequence). This CDR3 comprises 15 residues. The DNA of the CDR3 is TGTGCCAGCAGTTCCCTGGACAGGGGAAGACAGCCCCAGCATTTT. Translating gives CASSSLDRGRQPQHF.

This clone turned up a few times. J is TRBJ2-7 and V is TRBV7-2; tentative D call: TRBD2 (6 bases). The CDR3 totals 16 residues. Trimming stripped 1 base from V and 4 bases from J, with 17 bases between. Looked up from germline, CDR1 is SGHTA and CDR2 is FQGNSA. This CDR3 reads CASSLVGPGAVYEQYF. Here the CDR3 DNA reads TGTGCCAGCAGCTTAGTCGGTCCGGGAGCGGTGTACGAGCAGTACTTC.

This chain connects TRBV2 to TRBJ2-1, with 16 nucleotides matching TRBD2. CDR3 length equals 15 residues. CDR1 is SNHLY and CDR2 is FYNNEI in the germline V gene. Trimming removed 6 bases from V and 7 bases from J; junction bases left unmatched: 3. The CDR3 sequence is CASRGLAGGINEQFF. CDR3 nucleotides: TGTGCCAGCAGGGGACTAGCGGGGGGGATTAATGAGCAGTTCTTC.

This clone was counted a few times. The chain employs TRBV21-1 and TRBJ2-2; the table assigns TRBD2, which was not confirmed against the DNA. TRBV21-1 is deemed a pseudogene. This CDR3 has 17 amino acids. CDR3 in DNA: TGTGCCAGCAGCAAAGATAGGTCTAGCGGCCACACCGGGGAGCTGTTTTTT. Translation: CASSKDRSSGHTGELFF.

This clone was seen a few times. The chain has TRBV29-1 and TRBJ2-3; D is possibly TRBD2 (6 bases). Per germline, CDR1 SQVTM and CDR2 ANQGSEA. This CDR3 has 14 amino acids. V was trimmed by 2 bases and J by 3 bases, leaving 12 bases between them. CDR3 in DNA: TGCAGCGTTGAATTGGGGAGGCGGACAGATACGCAGTATTTT. This sequence encodes CSVELGRRTDTQYF.

This clone was seen many times. The genes are TRBV7-9 and TRBJ2-1; possibly TRBD1 for D (6 bases). The CDR3 consists of 11 residues. Trimming removed 7 bases at V and 8 bases at J, with 9 bases between. Germline lookup yields CDR1 SEHNR and CDR2 FQNEAQ (reference sequence). The chain's CDR3 is CASTNRDEQFF. The DNA for the CDR3 is TGTGCCAGCACCAACAGGGATGAGCAGTTCTTC.